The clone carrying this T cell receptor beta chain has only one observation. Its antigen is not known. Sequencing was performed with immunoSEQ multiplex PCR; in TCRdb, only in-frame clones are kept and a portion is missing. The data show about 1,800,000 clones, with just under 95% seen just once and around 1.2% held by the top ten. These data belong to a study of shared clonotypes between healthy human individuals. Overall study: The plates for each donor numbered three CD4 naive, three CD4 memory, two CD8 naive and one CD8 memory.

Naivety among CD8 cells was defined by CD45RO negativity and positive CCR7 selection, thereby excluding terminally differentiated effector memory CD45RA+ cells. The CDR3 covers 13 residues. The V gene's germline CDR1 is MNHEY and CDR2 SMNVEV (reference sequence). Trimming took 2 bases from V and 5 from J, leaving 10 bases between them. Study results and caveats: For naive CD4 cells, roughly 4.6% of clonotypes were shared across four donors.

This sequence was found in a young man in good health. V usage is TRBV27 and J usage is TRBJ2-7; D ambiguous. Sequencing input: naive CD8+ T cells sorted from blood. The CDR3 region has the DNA TGTGCCAGCAGTTTAGGGTTTTCCAACGAGCAGTACTTC. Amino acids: CASSLGFSNEQYF.